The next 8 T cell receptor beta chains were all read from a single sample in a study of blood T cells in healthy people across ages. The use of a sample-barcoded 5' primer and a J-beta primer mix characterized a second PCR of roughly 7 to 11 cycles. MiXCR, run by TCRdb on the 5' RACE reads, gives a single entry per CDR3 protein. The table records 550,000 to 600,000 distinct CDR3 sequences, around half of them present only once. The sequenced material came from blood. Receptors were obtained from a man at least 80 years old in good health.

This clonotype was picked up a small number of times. CDR3 sequence reads: CASSYRRDISYEQYF. DNA of the CDR3: TGTGCCAGCAGTTACCGCCGGGACATATCCTACGAGCAGTACTTC. The rearrangement uses TRBV6-2 or TRBV6-3 and TRBJ2-7; a weak D match, TRBD1 (6 bases). This CDR3 has 15 amino acids. Trimming shortened V by 2 bases and J by 1 base, and 12 bases separated the two germline ends. Germline CDR1 and CDR2: MNHEY and SVGEGT.

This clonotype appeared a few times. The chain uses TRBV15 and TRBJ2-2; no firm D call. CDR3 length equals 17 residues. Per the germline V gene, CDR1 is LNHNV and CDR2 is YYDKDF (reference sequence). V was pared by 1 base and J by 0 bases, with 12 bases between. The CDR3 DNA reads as TGTGCCACCAGCAGAGTAAAGTCGACTTCGAACACCGGGGAGCTGTTTTTT. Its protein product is CATSRVKSTSNTGELFF.

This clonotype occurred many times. CDR3 nucleotide sequence: TGTGCCAGCAGCTTACAAGCGGGCGGCGACGAGCAGTACTTC. This sequence encodes CASSLQAGGDEQYF. The chain is built from TRBV7-3 and TRBJ2-7; D possibly corresponds to TRBD2 (6 bases). The CDR3 loop spans 14 amino acids. CDR1 and CDR2 from the germline V gene are SGHTA and FQGTGA. Deletions cut 2 bases from V and 5 bases from J, with 13 bases between.

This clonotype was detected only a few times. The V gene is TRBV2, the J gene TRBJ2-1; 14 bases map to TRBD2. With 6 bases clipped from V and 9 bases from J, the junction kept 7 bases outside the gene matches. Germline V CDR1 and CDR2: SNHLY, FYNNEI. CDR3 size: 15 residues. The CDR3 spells CASRAGTSGSSEQFF. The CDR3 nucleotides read TGTGCCAGCAGGGCCGGGACTAGCGGGAGCAGTGAGCAGTTCTTC.

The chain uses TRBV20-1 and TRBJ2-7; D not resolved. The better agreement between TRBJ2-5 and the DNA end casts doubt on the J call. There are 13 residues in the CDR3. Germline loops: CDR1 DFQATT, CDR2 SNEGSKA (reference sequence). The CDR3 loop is CSARDFREETQYF. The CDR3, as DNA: TGCAGTGCTAGAGATTTCCGGGAAGAGACCCAGTACTTC.

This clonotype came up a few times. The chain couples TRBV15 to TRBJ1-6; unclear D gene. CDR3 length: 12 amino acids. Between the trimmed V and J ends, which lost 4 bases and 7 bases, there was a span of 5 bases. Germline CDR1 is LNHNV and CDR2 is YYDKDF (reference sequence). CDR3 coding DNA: TGTGCCACCAGCATCGGGAATTCACCCCTCCACTTT. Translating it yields CATSIGNSPLHF.

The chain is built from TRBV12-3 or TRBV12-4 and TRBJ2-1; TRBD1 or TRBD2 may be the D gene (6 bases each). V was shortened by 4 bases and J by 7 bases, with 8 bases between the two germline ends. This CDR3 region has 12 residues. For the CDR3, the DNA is TGTGCCAGCAGTTGGGGGGCTAATGAGCAGTTCTTC. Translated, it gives CASSWGANEQFF.

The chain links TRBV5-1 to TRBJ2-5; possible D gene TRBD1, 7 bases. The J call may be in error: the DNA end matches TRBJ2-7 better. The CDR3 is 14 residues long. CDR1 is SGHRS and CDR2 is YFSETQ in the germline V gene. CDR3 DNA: TGCGCCAGCAGCGCGGGACAGCGAAGGAACGAGCAGTACTTC. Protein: CASSAGQRRNEQYF.